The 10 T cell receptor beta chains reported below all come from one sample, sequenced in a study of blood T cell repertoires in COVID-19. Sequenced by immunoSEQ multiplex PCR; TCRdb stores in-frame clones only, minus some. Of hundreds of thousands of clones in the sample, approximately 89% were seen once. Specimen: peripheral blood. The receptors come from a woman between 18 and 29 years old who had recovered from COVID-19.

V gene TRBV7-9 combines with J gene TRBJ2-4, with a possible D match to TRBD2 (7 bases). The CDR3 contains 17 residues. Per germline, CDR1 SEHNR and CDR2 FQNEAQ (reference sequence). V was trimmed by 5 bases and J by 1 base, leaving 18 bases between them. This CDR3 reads CASSTPRGGLAKNIQYF. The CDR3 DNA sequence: TGTGCCAGCAGCACCCCGAGGGGGGGGTTGGCCAAAAACATTCAGTACTTC.

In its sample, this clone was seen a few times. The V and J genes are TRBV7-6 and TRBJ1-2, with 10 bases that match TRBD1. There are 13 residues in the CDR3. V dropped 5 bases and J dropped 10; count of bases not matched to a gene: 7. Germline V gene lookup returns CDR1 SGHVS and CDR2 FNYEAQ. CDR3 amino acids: CASSPGTGEVYTF. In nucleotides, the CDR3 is TGTGCCAGCAGCCCTGGGACAGGGGAAGTCTACACCTTC.

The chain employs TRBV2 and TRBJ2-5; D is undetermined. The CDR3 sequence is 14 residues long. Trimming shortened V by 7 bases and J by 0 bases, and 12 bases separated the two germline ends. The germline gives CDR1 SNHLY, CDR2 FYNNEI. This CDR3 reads CASIRHLNQETQYF. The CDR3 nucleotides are TGTGCCAGCATTCGTCACTTGAACCAAGAGACCCAGTACTTC.

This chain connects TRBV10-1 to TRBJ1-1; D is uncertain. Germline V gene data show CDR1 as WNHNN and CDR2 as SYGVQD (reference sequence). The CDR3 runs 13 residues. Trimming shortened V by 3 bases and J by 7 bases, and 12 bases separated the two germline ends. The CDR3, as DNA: TGCGCCAGCAGTGAAGGGAGGCGCGGTGAAGCTTTCTTT. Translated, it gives CASSEGRRGEAFF.

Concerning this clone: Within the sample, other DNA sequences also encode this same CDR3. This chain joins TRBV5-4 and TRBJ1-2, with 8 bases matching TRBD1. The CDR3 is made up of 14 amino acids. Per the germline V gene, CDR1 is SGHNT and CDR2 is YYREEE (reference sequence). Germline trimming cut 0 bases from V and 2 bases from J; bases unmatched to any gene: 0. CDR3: CASSLGTGNYGYTF. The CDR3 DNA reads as TGTGCCAGCAGCTTGGGGACAGGGAACTATGGCTACACCTTC.

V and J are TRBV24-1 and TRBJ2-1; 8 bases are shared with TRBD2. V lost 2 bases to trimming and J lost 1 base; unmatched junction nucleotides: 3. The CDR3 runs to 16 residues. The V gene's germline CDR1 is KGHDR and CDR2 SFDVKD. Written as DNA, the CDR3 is TGTGCCACCAGTGATTCCTTAGCGGGGTCCTACAATGAGCAGTTCTTC. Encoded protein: CATSDSLAGSYNEQFF.

CDR3 in DNA: TGCAGCGTTTCAAAGGGGCCCACTGAAGCTTTCTTT. Translation: CSVSKGPTEAFF. This chain joins TRBV29-1 and TRBJ1-1, with a weak D call TRBD1 (5 bases). Trimming took 5 bases from V and 4 from J, leaving 11 bases between them. From germline, CDR1 is SQVTM and CDR2 ANQGSEA. This CDR3 has 12 amino acids.

For the CDR3, the DNA is TGTGCCTGGAGTGTACTGGGACAGGGGGATCAGCCCCAGCATTTT. Translated: CAWSVLGQGDQPQHF. The rearrangement joins TRBV30 to TRBJ1-5; 11 bases match TRBD1. V gave up 0 bases and J gave up 5 bases; unmatched junction bases: 3. This CDR3 is built from 15 residues. CDR1 GTSNPN and CDR2 SVGIG come from the germline V gene (reference sequence).

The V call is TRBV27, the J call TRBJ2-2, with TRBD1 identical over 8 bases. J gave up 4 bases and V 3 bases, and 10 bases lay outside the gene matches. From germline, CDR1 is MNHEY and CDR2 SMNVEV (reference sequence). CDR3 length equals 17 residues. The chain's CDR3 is CASSLSRGLSSTGELFF. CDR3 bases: TGTGCCAGCAGTTTGAGCAGGGGGCTATCATCCACCGGGGAGCTGTTTTTT.

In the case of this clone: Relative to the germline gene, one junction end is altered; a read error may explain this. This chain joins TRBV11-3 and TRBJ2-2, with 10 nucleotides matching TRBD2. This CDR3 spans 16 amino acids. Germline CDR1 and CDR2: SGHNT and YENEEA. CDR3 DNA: TGTGCCAGCAGCCCTATGGGACTAGCGAACCCCGGGGAGCTGTTTTTT. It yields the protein CASSPMGLANPGELFF. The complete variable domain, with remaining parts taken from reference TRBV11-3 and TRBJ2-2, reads EAGVVQSPRYKIIEKKQPVAFWCNPISGHNTLYWYLQNLGQGPELLIRYENEEAVDDSQLPKDRFSAERLKGVDSTLKIQPAELGDSAVYLCASSPMGLANPGELFFGEGSRLTVL.